This T cell receptor beta chain was obtained from a study of blood T cells in healthy people across ages. Study-wide results and caveats: In these data, TCR beta diversity tracked strongly with naive T cell percentage.

Through a sample-barcoded 5' primer and a J-beta primer mix, a second PCR was run for about 6 to 12 cycles. A single record per CDR3 protein comes from TCRdb applying MiXCR to the 5' RACE reads. This table has 450,000 to 600,000 distinct CDR3 sequences, about 27% appearing once. This clonotype has more than one count but fewer than ten. Its antigen is unidentified. CDR3 length: 18 residues. With 1 base clipped from V and 5 bases from J, the junction kept 12 bases outside the gene matches. Germline lookup yields CDR1 SEHNR and CDR2 FQNEAQ (reference sequence). The same data also went into a second study, on T cells of mothers and their children. That publication notes: RNA extracted was entirely used for cDNA synthesis, roughly 1.6 ug per 15 ul. The data showed no persistent microchimeric T cell clones.

Sequencing was done on a sample of blood. The chain uses TRBV7-9 and TRBJ2-1, with TRBD2 identical over 9 bases. This TCR was sampled from a boy aged 2 to 10 in good health. CDR3 DNA: TGTGCCAGCAGCTTAGGACTAGCGGAGTCGCGGGTGGACAATGAGCAGTTCTTC. Translation: CASSLGLAESRVDNEQFF. Full variable domain (outside the CDR3, taken from reference TRBV7-9 and TRBJ2-1): DTGVSQNPRHKITKRGQNVTFRCDPISEHNRLYWYRQTLGQGPEFLTYFQNEAQLEKSRLLSDRFSAERPKGSFSTLEIQRTEQGDSAMYLCASSLGLAESRVDNEQFFGPGTRLTVL.